This T cell receptor (beta chain) was sequenced for a study of cytomegalovirus exposure and HLA in healthy donors. A multiplex PCR was run with 60 Vbeta primers and 13 Jbeta primers. Clones were sequenced by immunoSEQ multiplex PCR, and TCRdb holds only the in-frame ones, with some missing. The profile shows about 150,000 clones, roughly 82% of them singletons. Healthy bone marrow donors made up the donors. The CDR3 extends over 12 amino acids. Germline V gene data show CDR1 as SQVTM and CDR2 as ANQGSEA. V was trimmed by 4 bases and J by 8 bases, leaving 12 bases between them. The sequencing sample was made of PBMCs. The TCR was taken from a woman in her forties or fifties in good health and CMV-seropositive. The rearrangement links TRBV29-1 to TRBJ2-1; D gene uncertain. The CDR3 here is CSVVPLSDEQFF. The CDR3 coding sequence is TGCAGCGTTGTGCCTCTAAGCGATGAGCAGTTCTTC.